These T cell receptor beta chains were read from a single sample in a study of patients and donors after allogeneic stem cell transplantation. TCRdb redid the calling of the RT-PCR reads with MiXCR, one entry per CDR3 protein. The sample records about 960,000 distinct CDR3 sequences, around 17% being singletons. The sample taken for sequencing was blood, either unsorted or a sorted T cell fraction (not recorded which). All receptors come from a human donor who was either an allogeneic HSCT recipient or a stem cell or donor lymphocyte infusion donor (not recorded which). It is not recorded whose cells these are; they may come from a transplant donor. Each CDR3 is given with its conserved first and last residue. D genes are given only for firm matches. Rows give clone size only sometimes, using once, few, many, or a class for an expanded clone.

TRBJ1-5,-,TRBV2,-,CASSPPGRLNQPQHF,TGTGCCAGCAGTCCCCCGGGGCGGCTCAATCAGCCCCAGCATTTT
TRBJ2-5,-,TRBV15,-,CATSSGGKETQYF,TGTGCCACCAGCAGCGGCGGGAAGGAGACCCAGTACTTC
TRBJ2-2,-,TRBV6-1,-,CASSPTLDTGELFF,TGTGCCAGCAGCCCAACCTTGGACACCGGGGAGCTGTTTTTT
TRBJ2-1,TRBD1,TRBV10-2,few,CAITTPGGSEQFF,TGCGCCATCACAACACCAGGGGGTAGTGAGCAGTTCTTC
TRBJ2-5,-,TRBV6-1,-,CASSRTAFDPKETQYF,TGTGCCAGCAGTCGGACAGCGTTTGATCCGAAAGAGACCCAGTACTTC
TRBJ2-1,TRBD2,TRBV7-9,-,CAEAGGTYNEQFF,TGTGCCGAAGCGGGAGGGACCTACAATGAGCAGTTCTTC
TRBJ2-5,-,TRBV12-3/TRBV12-4,many,CASSLGSGTQYF,TGTGCCAGCAGTTTAGGGTCCGGGACCCAGTACTTC
TRBJ2-3,-,TRBV7-8,many,CASSSDYTDTQYF,TGTGCCAGCAGCTCGGACTACACAGATACGCAGTATTTT
TRBJ1-2,-,TRBV3-1,-,CASSQDSGGTYYGYTF,TGTGCCAGCAGCCAAGATAGCGGCGGGACCTACTATGGCTACACCTTC
TRBJ2-7,TRBD2,TRBV20-1,-,CSASWREGYEQYF,TGCAGTGCTAGTTGGCGGGAGGGCTACGAGCAGTACTTC
TRBJ1-2,-,TRBV20-1,few,CSARPPPGNYGYTF,TGCAGTGCTAGACCCCCGCCGGGGAACTATGGCTACACCTTC
TRBJ2-1,-,TRBV5-6,-,CASSSDGTLATSYNEQFF,TGTGCCAGCAGCTCGGACGGGACGCTCGCTACTTCCTACAATGAGCAGTTCTTC
TRBJ2-3,TRBD1,TRBV27,-,CATQGTRGDTQYF,TGTGCCACACAGGGGACGCGCGGAGATACGCAGTATTTT
TRBJ2-1,TRBD2,TRBV12-3/TRBV12-4,-,CASRRTGTSSNEQFF,TGTGCCAGCAGACGCACCGGGACTAGCAGCAATGAGCAGTTCTTC
TRBJ2-5,-,TRBV20-1,few,CSAIHRARGTKTQYF,TGCAGTGCTATCCACAGGGCTCGGGGGACGAAGACCCAGTACTTC
TRBJ2-5,-,TRBV5-6,-,CASSLGVMSAETQYF,TGTGCCAGCAGCTTGGGGGTAATGTCGGCAGAGACCCAGTACTTC
TRBJ2-7,-,TRBV27,-,CASRFSRKGGGSYEQYF,TGTGCCAGCAGGTTCTCCCGGAAGGGTGGGGGCTCCTACGAGCAGTACTTC
TRBJ1-3,-,TRBV4-1,few,CASSQDLGGRAGNTIYF,TGCGCCAGCAGCCAAGATCTGGGCGGCCGCGCTGGAAACACCATATATTTT
TRBJ2-3,-,TRBV5-1,-,CASSLGGKSTDTQYF,TGCGCCAGCAGCTTAGGCGGGAAGAGCACAGATACGCAGTATTTT
TRBJ1-1,TRBD1,TRBV10-3,few,CAISELQGADTEAFF,TGTGCCATCAGTGAGTTACAGGGGGCCGACACTGAAGCTTTCTTT
TRBJ2-1,-,TRBV7-9,few,CASSSDADEQFF,TGTGCCAGCAGCTCGGATGCGGATGAGCAGTTCTTC
TRBJ2-1,-,TRBV6-1,few,CASSSEQGRFLYNEQFF,TGTGCCAGCAGTAGCGAACAGGGTAGGTTTTTGTACAATGAGCAGTTCTTC
TRBJ2-6,-,TRBV6-5,-,CASSYSGSGANVLTF,TGTGCCAGCAGTTACTCGGGCTCTGGGGCCAACGTCCTGACTTTC
TRBJ2-3,-,TRBV6-6,many,CASSPTGDTQYF,TGTGCCAGCAGCCCCACCGGGGATACGCAGTATTTT
TRBJ1-2,-,TRBV27,-,CASSQRQAGTNYGYTF,TGTGCCAGCAGTCAACGACAAGCAGGGACCAACTATGGCTACACCTTC
TRBJ1-2,TRBD1,TRBV24-1,-,CATSDVDRAHTF,TGTGCCACCAGTGATGTGGACAGGGCCCACACCTTC
TRBJ1-1,TRBD1,TRBV15,few,CATSRGTGRRTEAFF,TGTGCCACCAGCAGAGGGACAGGAAGACGGACTGAAGCTTTCTTT
TRBJ1-6,-,TRBV7-6,-,CASSLAQNSPLHF,TGTGCCAGCAGCTTAGCGCAGAATTCACCCCTCCACTTT
TRBJ2-1,TRBD2,TRBV7-9,few,CASSVGTSGRAPGEQFF,TGTGCCAGCAGCGTCGGGACTAGCGGGAGGGCTCCGGGTGAGCAGTTCTTC
TRBJ2-3,TRBD2,TRBV4-1,-,CASSQEGGSGRDSTDTQYF,TGCGCCAGCAGCCAAGAGGGGGGTAGCGGGAGGGATAGCACAGATACGCAGTATTTT
TRBJ1-3,-,TRBV5-1,-,CASSLARPSGNTIYF,TGCGCCAGCAGCTTGGCCAGACCGTCCGGAAACACCATATATTTT
TRBJ2-1,TRBD2,TRBV30,-,CAWTGLADNEQFF,TGTGCCTGGACTGGTCTAGCGGACAATGAGCAGTTCTTC
TRBJ2-7,TRBD2,TRBV12-5,few,CASGLVLTLAGGAYEQYF,TGTGCTAGTGGTTTGGTATTGACACTAGCGGGAGGAGCCTACGAGCAGTACTTC
TRBJ2-7,-,TRBV20-1,-,CSAGERQYF,TGCAGTGCCGGAGAGAGGCAGTACTTC
TRBJ1-4,TRBD1,TRBV27,many,CASSSMGQGAGNEKLFF,TGTGCCAGCAGTTCCATGGGACAGGGGGCCGGTAATGAAAAACTGTTTTTT
TRBJ1-5,TRBD1,TRBV7-8,many,CASSLGDSHNQPQHF,TGTGCCAGCAGCTTAGGGGACAGTCACAATCAGCCCCAGCATTTT
TRBJ1-5,TRBD1,TRBV20-1,few,CSARGTGLQPQHF,TGCAGTGCTAGGGGGACAGGGTTGCAGCCCCAGCATTTT
TRBJ2-7,-,TRBV15,-,CATSRDRDDSYEQYF,TGTGCCACCAGCAGAGATCGTGACGACTCCTACGAGCAGTACTTC
TRBJ1-4,-,TRBV27,-,CAIVGGGEKLFF,TGTGCCATCGTGGGAGGTGGTGAAAAACTGTTTTTT
TRBJ2-3,TRBD1,TRBV20-1,-,CSPDRGTDTQYF,TGCAGTCCGGACAGGGGCACAGATACGCAGTATTTT